The 20 T cell receptor beta chains reported below all come from one sample, sequenced in a study of CD8+CD57+ T cells in acquired aplastic anemia. Previously, flow cytometry had revealed CD8+CD57+ cell expansion in the patients chosen for sequencing. TCR beta VDJ combinations and CDR3 sequences were profiled from genomic DNA. TCRdb processed the reads anew with MiXCR; each CDR3 protein has one entry. Altogether some 200,000 distinct CDR3 sequences are present, 50% to 70% being singletons, with the ten largest covering about 60%. The sample was sorted CD4+, CD8+, or CD8+CD57+ T cells (not recorded which) from PBMCs. The receptors stem from a human donor with aplastic anemia.

The chain employs TRBV7-9 and TRBJ1-1; no clear D gene. Germline CDR1 reads SEHNR; CDR2 reads FQNEAQ (reference sequence). The CDR3 has 12 residues. V dropped 4 bases and J dropped 6 bases, with 9 bases sitting between them. The CDR3 spells CASSSWSSEAFF. CDR3 bases: TGTGCCAGCAGCTCTTGGAGCTCTGAAGCTTTCTTT.

In this sample, this clonotype turned up a few times. The CDR3 spells CASSPQGEVGELFF. The CDR3 DNA reads TGTGCCAGTAGTCCCCAGGGAGAGGTCGGGGAGCTGTTTTTT. The J gene is TRBJ2-2, the V gene TRBV19; D could derive from TRBD1 or TRBD2 (5 bases each). V was shortened by 5 bases and J by 7 bases, with 14 bases between the two germline ends. The CDR3 has 14 amino acids. CDR1 and CDR2 from the germline V gene are LNHDA and SQIVND (reference sequence).

The chain carries TRBV24-1 and TRBJ1-2, with D maybe TRBD1 (6 bases). Trimming took off 12 bases at V and 4 bases at J, with 11 bases between the two ends. The CDR3 totals 11 residues. The germline V gene encodes CDR1 KGHDR and CDR2 SFDVKD. DNA for the CDR3: TGTGCCGCGGCAGGGGTCTATGGCTACACCTTC. Protein: CAAAGVYGYTF.

This clonotype was observed a few times. The chain carries TRBV19 and TRBJ2-5, with D hard to call. The length of the CDR3 is 15 residues. CDR1 is LNHDA and CDR2 is SQIVND in the germline V gene (reference sequence). V lost 5 bases and J lost 2, with 15 bases in between. The CDR3 loop reads CASSQTTAYQETQYF. CDR3 bases: TGTGCCAGTAGTCAAACCACAGCCTATCAAGAGACCCAGTACTTC.

In its sample, this clonotype was seen a few times. The chain recombines TRBV7-3 with TRBJ1-4; D gene unclear. Looked up from germline, CDR1 is SGHTA and CDR2 is FQGTGA. The length of the CDR3 is 13 residues. V lost 4 bases and J lost 14, with 17 bases in between. The CDR3 loop is CASSSDGEERLFF. The CDR3 nucleotides read TGTGCCAGCAGCTCAGATGGGGAAGAAAGGCTGTTTTTT.

The chain couples TRBV6-6 to TRBJ1-6; 9 bases are a match to TRBD1. Germline V gene lookup returns CDR1 MNHNY and CDR2 SVGAGI (reference sequence). V shed 2 bases, J shed 10 bases, and the junction held 12 bases outside the gene matches. This CDR3 has 17 amino acids. CDR3: CASSYDTLGQGYSPLHF. In nucleotides, the CDR3 is TGTGCCAGCAGTTACGATACCCTGGGACAGGGTTACTCACCCCTCCACTTT.

This clonotype was picked up one time. J is TRBJ1-1 and V is TRBV7-9; 10 nucleotides agree with TRBD1. This CDR3 is 16 amino acids long. Per germline, CDR1 SEHNR and CDR2 FQNEAQ (reference sequence). Trimming removed 5 bases from V and 2 bases from J; junction bases left unmatched: 8. The CDR3 region is CASSLNDRGHNTEAFF. The CDR3 DNA reads as TGTGCCAGCAGCCTGAATGACAGGGGGCATAACACTGAAGCTTTCTTT.

The chain uses TRBV7-2 and TRBJ2-7, with TRBD1 as a possible D gene (6 bases). The DNA end lines up better with TRBJ1-2; the J call may be wrong. CDR3 length: 15 amino acids. Germline CDR1 SGHTA, CDR2 FQGNSA. This CDR3 is CASSLDPGAGYGYTF. The CDR3, as DNA: TGTGCCAGCAGCTTAGATCCAGGGGCAGGCTATGGCTACACCTTC.

V usage is TRBV6-1 and J usage is TRBJ2-3, with 12 bases that match TRBD2. The CDR3 consists of 15 residues. Germline CDR1 MNHNS, CDR2 SASEGT. V was pared by 7 bases and J by 5 bases, with 7 bases of the junction left unmatched. The CDR3 coding sequence is TGTGCCAGCACCGGAACTAGCGGGGGGCGAGATACGCAGTATTTT. It translates to CASTGTSGGRDTQYF.

This clonotype was counted ten times or more. This chain connects TRBV11-2 to TRBJ2-3, with D tentatively TRBD2 (7 bases). Trimming pared 5 bases from V and 6 bases from J, leaving 27 bases between. The CDR3 runs 18 residues. CDR1 SGHAT and CDR2 FQNNGV come from the germline V gene. The CDR3 DNA reads TGTGCCAGCAGCCCACTTTACCGGCATGAGGGGGAGGGGGATACGCAGTATTTT. It encodes CASSPLYRHEGEGDTQYF.

The J gene is TRBJ1-1, the V gene TRBV20-1; D unclear. Trimming took 4 bases from V and 4 from J, leaving 16 bases between them. This CDR3 comprises 14 residues. Germline V gene data show CDR1 as DFQATT and CDR2 as SNEGSKA (reference sequence). The CDR3 bases are TGCAGTGCTACCGACGATTCGGGCAGCACTGAAGCTTTCTTT. This gives the protein CSATDDSGSTEAFF.

This clonotype was seen only a few times. This chain connects TRBV9 to TRBJ1-2; 8 bases match TRBD1. Germline lookup yields CDR1 SGDLS and CDR2 YYNGEE. V shed 4 bases and J 0 bases; nucleotides not matched to a gene: 2. The CDR3 is 14 amino acids. The CDR3 is CASSPQGANYGYTF. CDR3 coding DNA: TGTGCCAGCAGCCCACAGGGGGCTAACTATGGCTACACCTTC.

The CDR3 sequence is CASSRGRDGYTF. As DNA, the CDR3 is TGTGCCAGCAGCCGAGGACGGGACGGCTACACCTTC. The rearrangement links TRBV2 to TRBJ1-2, with D perhaps TRBD1 (5 bases). From germline, CDR1 is SNHLY and CDR2 FYNNEI. V lost 6 bases, J lost 8 bases, and 13 bases lay in between. The CDR3 runs to 12 residues.

This clonotype came up many times. V usage is TRBV11-2 and J usage is TRBJ2-2; no reliable D call. The CDR3 loop spans 15 amino acids. The V gene's germline CDR1 is SGHAT and CDR2 FQNNGV. V lost 5 bases and J 2 bases, leaving 12 bases between the germline ends. CDR3 in DNA: TGTGCCAGCAGCCCACCAAGGAGTAACACCGGGGAGCTGTTTTTT. Residues: CASSPPRSNTGELFF.

The chain recombines TRBV15 with TRBJ2-7, with TRBD1 matching over 9 bases. This CDR3 spans 17 amino acids. V trimming: 3 bases; J trimming: 6 bases; junction bases outside the gene matches: 15. Germline V gives CDR1 LNHNV, CDR2 YYDKDF (reference sequence). CDR3 sequence (DNA): TGTGCCACCAGCAGCTCCAGGTCGGGACAGGGAGGGAGCGAGCAGTACTTC. Its translation is CATSSSRSGQGGSEQYF.

The V gene is TRBV12-3 or TRBV12-4, the J gene TRBJ1-1, with a possible D match to TRBD1 (6 bases). CDR3 length: 15 residues. V was clipped by 3 bases and J by 0 bases, with 11 bases between them. The CDR3 coding sequence is TGTGCCAGCAGTTTCTCGACAGGAATGAACACTGAAGCTTTCTTT. Translation gives CASSFSTGMNTEAFF.

The CDR3 DNA follows: TGCGCCAGCAGCCAAGAACGCCCAGATACGCAGTATTTT. Amino acid sequence: CASSQERPDTQYF. V and J are TRBV4-1 and TRBJ2-3; unclear D gene. The V end was cut by 0 bases, the J end by 4 bases, with 5 bases between. Germline CDR1 and CDR2: MGHRA and YSYEKL. The length of the CDR3 is 13 residues.

The rearrangement joins TRBV27 to TRBJ2-3; 9 bases fit TRBD1. The CDR3 length is 18 residues. Trimming removed 2 bases from V and 0 bases from J; junction bases left unmatched: 9. Germline lookup yields CDR1 MNHEY and CDR2 SMNVEV (reference sequence). The CDR3 DNA reads TGTGCCAGCAGTTTAAAGACAGGGGGGGCGGAAAGCACAGATACGCAGTATTTT. This gives the protein CASSLKTGGAESTDTQYF.

Only a few counts were recorded for this clonotype. The rearrangement uses TRBV2 and TRBJ1-1, with 8 bases aligning to TRBD1. The CDR3 length is 14 residues. The V gene end was trimmed by 5 bases and the J gene end by 0 bases; junction bases not matched to a gene: 2. The germline V gene has CDR1 SNHLY and CDR2 FYNNEI. The CDR3 sequence is CASSRQGMNTEAFF. The CDR3 nucleotides are TGTGCCAGCAGTAGACAGGGGATGAACACTGAAGCTTTCTTT.

This chain joins TRBV10-1 and TRBJ2-7; D not certain. V gave up 3 bases and J gave up 3 bases, with 12 bases separating them. The CDR3 totals 14 residues. The V gene's germline CDR1 is WNHNN and CDR2 SYGVQD (reference sequence). The DNA for the CDR3 is TGCGCCAGCAGTGAACCGGGCTTGGACTACGAGCAGTACTTC. It encodes CASSEPGLDYEQYF.